The clone carrying this T cell receptor beta chain was counted between two and nine times. Its specificity is not known. Each CDR3 protein gets one entry after TCRdb re-called the RACE reads with MiXCR. The table includes approximately 110,000 distinct CDR3 sequences, about a tenth detected once. Time point: patch test 2, 6 weeks after DPC sensitization. Treatment defined: therapeutic diphenylcyclopropenone sensitization with weekly scalp DPC. The data were obtained in a study of human T cells and chemical hapten exposure. General study points: Positively correlated with patch test score were the counts of PT1 expanded TCRs.

The CDR3 is made up of 13 amino acids. Between the trimmed V and J ends, which lost 2 bases and 5 bases, there was a span of 7 bases. The sample in question was whole blood, obtained in connection with sensitization to the hapten diphenylcyclopropenone (DPC). The TCR originated in a woman aged 40 to 55 with alopecia areata. Some clones in this sample may be carry-over from other donors' samples. The V call is TRBV12-3 or TRBV12-4, the J call TRBJ2-4; D possibly corresponds to TRBD1 (5 bases). For the CDR3, the DNA is TGTGCCAGCAGTTTAAGACAGCAAAACATTCAGTACTTC. Translated: CASSLRQQNIQYF.